The present TCR beta chain was sequenced within a study of identical twins. Whole-study findings and limits: Twin pairs' shared out-of-frame alpha sequences were enriched in low generation probability. A lower insertion count was a feature of abundant cord blood beta clonotypes, with no such feature in memory repertoires. Conclusions rested on cross-sectional statistics rather than following the same donors.

This clonotype was counted many times. Its target is unknown. Template switching added a universal primer site; cDNA carried unique molecular identifiers. TCRdb reanalysed the 5' RACE reads using MiXCR and keeps one entry per CDR3 protein. The table has hundreds of thousands of distinct CDR3 sequences, approximately 6% seen once; the top ten hold around 1.9%. Per the germline V gene, CDR1 is SGHTA and CDR2 is FQGNSA. The CDR3 runs to 13 residues. V lost 5 bases, J lost 3 bases, and 10 bases lay in between. J is TRBJ2-5 and V is TRBV7-2; no definite D call. The source is a man younger than 35 in good health. Sequenced sample: naive T cells sorted from blood. The CDR3 DNA reads TGTGCCAGCAGCCCTTCCCGGGAAGAGACCCAGTACTTC. Translation: CASSPSREETQYF.